The 2 T cell receptor beta chains listed next were all sequenced from one sample in a study of T cell repertoires in cytomegalovirus infection. Antigens of these TCRs are unknown. Using its own MiXCR run on the reads, TCRdb lists one record per CDR3 protein. This sample has some 940,000 distinct CDR3 sequences, with roughly 30% found just once. The specimen was cultured CD8+ T cells from PBMCs, collected from culture after CMV antigen stimulation. The receptors derive from a human donor in good health (CMV status not recorded). Some clones in this sample may be carry-over from other donors' samples.

The chain couples TRBV5-1 to TRBJ2-3; 10 bases fit TRBD2. The V gene's germline CDR1 is SGHRS and CDR2 YFSETQ. Germline trimming cut 2 bases from V and 2 bases from J; bases unmatched to any gene: 5. This CDR3 region has 16 residues. The CDR3 sequence is CASSFVTSGHTDTQYF. The CDR3 DNA is TGCGCCAGCAGCTTCGTGACTAGCGGGCACACAGATACGCAGTATTTT.

This clonotype was counted a few times. The chain uses TRBV7-9 and TRBJ2-1, with 11 bases that match TRBD2. Germline values: CDR1 SEHNR, CDR2 FQNEAQ (reference sequence). Trimming at V came to 10 bases and at J to 4 bases, leaving 9 bases not matched to a gene. The CDR3 has 15 residues. CDR3 protein: CATHGGTSGYNEQFF. As DNA, the CDR3 is TGTGCCACCCACGGCGGGACTAGCGGATACAATGAGCAGTTCTTC.